This TCR beta chain was found in a study of blood T cell repertoires in COVID-19. Germline V lookup: CDR1 GTSNPN, CDR2 SVGIG (reference sequence). The CDR3 is 16 amino acids. Trimming took 2 bases from V and 2 from J; bases not matched to a gene: 4. Repertoires were generated with immunoSEQ multiplex PCR, while TCRdb's copy carries only in-frame clones and drops some. The table shows a few hundred thousand clones, with 70% to 90% occurring only once. The receptor's source is a man in his fifties with COVID-19, enrolled during active disease. V usage is TRBV30 and J usage is TRBJ2-1; 12 positions match TRBD2. Material: peripheral blood. This CDR3 is CAWSSTSGGTYNEQFF. CDR3 sequence (DNA): TGTGCCTGGAGTTCAACTAGCGGGGGGACCTACAATGAGCAGTTCTTC.